The clone carrying this T cell receptor beta chain was counted between two and nine times. TCRdb reprocessed the 5' RACE reads with MiXCR, giving one entry per CDR3 protein. The sample carries roughly 56,000 distinct CDR3 sequences, around 30% recorded once. CD25-based Treg depletion was applied to purified naive CD4+ T cells. Per germline, CDR1 SEHNR and CDR2 FQNEAQ (reference sequence). This CDR3 comprises 16 residues. V shed 8 bases and J 0 bases; nucleotides not matched to a gene: 9. The sequence was collected from a female donor with breast cancer. This chain links TRBV7-9 with TRBJ2-1; 8 nucleotides agree with TRBD2. The sample taken for sequencing was tumor-infiltrating naive CD4+ T cells sorted from the breast tumor. Subset here: naive CD4+ T cells, CD4+CD45RA+CD25-. In DNA, the CDR3 is TGTGCCAGCGTTCTCTGGCTAGCGGGCTCCTACAATGAGCAGTTCTTC. It specifies CASVLWLAGSYNEQFF.